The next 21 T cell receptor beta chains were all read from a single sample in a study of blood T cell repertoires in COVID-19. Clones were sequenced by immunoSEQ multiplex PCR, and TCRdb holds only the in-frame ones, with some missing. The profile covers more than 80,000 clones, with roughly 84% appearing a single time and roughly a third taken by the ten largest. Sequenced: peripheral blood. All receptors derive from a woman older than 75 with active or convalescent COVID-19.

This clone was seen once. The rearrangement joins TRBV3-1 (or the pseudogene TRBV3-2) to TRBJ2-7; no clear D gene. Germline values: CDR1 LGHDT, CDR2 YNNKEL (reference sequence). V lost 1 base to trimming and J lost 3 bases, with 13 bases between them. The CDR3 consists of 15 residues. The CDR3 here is CASSQALDSFYEQYF. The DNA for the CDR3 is TGTGCCAGCAGCCAAGCCTTAGACTCTTTCTACGAGCAGTACTTC.

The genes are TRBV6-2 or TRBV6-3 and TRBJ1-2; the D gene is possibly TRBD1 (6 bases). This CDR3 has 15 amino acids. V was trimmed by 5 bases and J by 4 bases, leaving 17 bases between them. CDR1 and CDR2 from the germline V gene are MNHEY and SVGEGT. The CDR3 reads CASSNRQVPGYGYTF. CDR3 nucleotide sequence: TGTGCCAGCAGTAACCGACAGGTCCCGGGCTATGGCTACACCTTC.

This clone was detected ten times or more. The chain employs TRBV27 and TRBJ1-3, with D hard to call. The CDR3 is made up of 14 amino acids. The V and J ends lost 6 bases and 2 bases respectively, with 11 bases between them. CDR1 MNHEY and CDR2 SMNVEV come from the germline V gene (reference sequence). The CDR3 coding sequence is TGTGCCAGCAGAACAGCAAGTACTGGAAACACCATATATTTT. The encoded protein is CASRTASTGNTIYF.

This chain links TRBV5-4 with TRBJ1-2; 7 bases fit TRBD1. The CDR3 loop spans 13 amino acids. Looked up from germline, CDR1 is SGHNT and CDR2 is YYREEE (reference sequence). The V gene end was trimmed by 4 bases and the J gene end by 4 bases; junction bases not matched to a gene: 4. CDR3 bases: TGTGCCAGCAGCGTGACAGGGCTCTATGGCTACACCTTC. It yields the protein CASSVTGLYGYTF.

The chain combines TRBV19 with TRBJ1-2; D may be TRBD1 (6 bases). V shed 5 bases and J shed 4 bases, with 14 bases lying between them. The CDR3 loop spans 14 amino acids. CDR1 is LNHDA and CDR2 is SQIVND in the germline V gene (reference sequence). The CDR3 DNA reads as TGTGCCAGTAGTGCCGCCGGACAGTTCTATGGCTACACCTTC. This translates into CASSAAGQFYGYTF.

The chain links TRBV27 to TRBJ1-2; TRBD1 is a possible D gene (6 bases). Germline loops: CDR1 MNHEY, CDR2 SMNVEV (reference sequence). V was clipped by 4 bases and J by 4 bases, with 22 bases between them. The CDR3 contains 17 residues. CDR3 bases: TGTGCCAGCAGTTACTCCGGCAGGGGCCTTACCACCTATGGCTACACCTTC. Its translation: CASSYSGRGLTTYGYTF.

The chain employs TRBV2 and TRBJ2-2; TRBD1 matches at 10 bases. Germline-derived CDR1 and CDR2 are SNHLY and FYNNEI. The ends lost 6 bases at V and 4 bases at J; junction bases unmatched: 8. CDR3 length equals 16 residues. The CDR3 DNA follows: TGTGCCAGCAGGGAACCGGGACAGGGGCGCACCGGGGAGCTGTTTTTT. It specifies CASREPGQGRTGELFF.

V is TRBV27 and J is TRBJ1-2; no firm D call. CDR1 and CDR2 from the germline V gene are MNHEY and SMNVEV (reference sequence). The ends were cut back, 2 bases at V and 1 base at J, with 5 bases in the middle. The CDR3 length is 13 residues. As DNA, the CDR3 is TGTGCCAGCAGTTTAAACAGTAACTATGGCTACACCTTC. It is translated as CASSLNSNYGYTF.

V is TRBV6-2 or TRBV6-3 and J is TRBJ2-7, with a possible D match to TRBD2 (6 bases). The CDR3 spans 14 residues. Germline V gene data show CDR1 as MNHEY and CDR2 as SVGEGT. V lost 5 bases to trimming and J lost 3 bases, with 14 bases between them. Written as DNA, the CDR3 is TGTGCCAGCAGTAACGGACTATGGAGCTACGAGCAGTACTTC. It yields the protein CASSNGLWSYEQYF.

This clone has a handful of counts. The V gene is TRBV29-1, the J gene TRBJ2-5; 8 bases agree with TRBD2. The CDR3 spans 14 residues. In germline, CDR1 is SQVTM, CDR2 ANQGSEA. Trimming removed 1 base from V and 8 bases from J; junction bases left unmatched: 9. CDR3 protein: CSVEGASGQTTQYF. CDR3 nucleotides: TGCAGCGTTGAAGGGGCTAGCGGGCAAACCACCCAGTACTTC.

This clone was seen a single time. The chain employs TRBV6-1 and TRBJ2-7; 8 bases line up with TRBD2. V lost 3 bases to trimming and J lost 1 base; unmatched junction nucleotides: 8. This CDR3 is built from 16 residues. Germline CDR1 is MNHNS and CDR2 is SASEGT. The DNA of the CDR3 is TGTGCCAGCAGTGAGCAGGGACTAGTCGAATCCTACGAGCAGTACTTC. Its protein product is CASSEQGLVESYEQYF.

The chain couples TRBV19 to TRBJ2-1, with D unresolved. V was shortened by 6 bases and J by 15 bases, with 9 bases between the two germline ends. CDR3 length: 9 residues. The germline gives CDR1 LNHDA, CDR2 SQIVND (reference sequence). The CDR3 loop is CASSRYWFF. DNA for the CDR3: TGTGCCAGTAGCCGATACTGGTTCTTC.

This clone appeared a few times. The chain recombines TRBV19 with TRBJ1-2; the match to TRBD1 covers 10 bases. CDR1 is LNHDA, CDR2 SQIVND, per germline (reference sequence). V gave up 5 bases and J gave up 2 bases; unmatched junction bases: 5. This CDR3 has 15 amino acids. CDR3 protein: CASSGEGQGNYGYTF. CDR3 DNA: TGTGCCAGTAGTGGCGAGGGACAGGGGAACTATGGCTACACCTTC.

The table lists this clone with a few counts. The CDR3 region is CASSRLGQGLTEAFF. In DNA form, the CDR3 reads TGTGCCAGCAGCCGGCTAGGACAGGGTTTGACTGAAGCTTTCTTT. The chain couples TRBV7-9 to TRBJ1-1; the match to TRBD1 covers 8 bases. Germline CDR1 is SEHNR and CDR2 is FQNEAQ (reference sequence). Trimming removed 5 bases from V and 5 bases from J; junction bases left unmatched: 10. This CDR3 spans 15 amino acids.

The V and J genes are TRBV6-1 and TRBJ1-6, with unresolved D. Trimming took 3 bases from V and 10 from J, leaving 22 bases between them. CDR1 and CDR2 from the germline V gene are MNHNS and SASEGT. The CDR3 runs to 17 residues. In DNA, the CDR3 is TGTGCCAGCAGTGATTCCCCGGCACAGACCTCCCGCTCACCCCTCCACTTT. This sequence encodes CASSDSPAQTSRSPLHF.

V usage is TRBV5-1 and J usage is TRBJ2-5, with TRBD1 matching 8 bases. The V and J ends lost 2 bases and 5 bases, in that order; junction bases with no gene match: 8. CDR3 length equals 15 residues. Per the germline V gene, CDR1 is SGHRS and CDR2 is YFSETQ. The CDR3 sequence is CASSLDGTGLETQYF. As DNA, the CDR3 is TGCGCCAGCAGCTTAGATGGGACAGGCCTGGAGACCCAGTACTTC.

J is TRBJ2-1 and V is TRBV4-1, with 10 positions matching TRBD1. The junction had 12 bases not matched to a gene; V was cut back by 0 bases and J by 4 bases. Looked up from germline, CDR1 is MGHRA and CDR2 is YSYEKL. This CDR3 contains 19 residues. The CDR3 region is CASSQDGTGAFVRYNEQFF. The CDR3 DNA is TGCGCCAGCAGCCAAGATGGGACAGGGGCGTTTGTCCGATACAATGAGCAGTTCTTC.

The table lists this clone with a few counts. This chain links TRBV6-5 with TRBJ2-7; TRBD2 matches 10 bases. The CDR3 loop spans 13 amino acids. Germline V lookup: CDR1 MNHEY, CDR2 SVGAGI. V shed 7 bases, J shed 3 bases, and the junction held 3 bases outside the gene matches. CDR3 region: CASTLAGNYEQYF. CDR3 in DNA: TGTGCCAGCACACTAGCGGGGAACTACGAGCAGTACTTC.

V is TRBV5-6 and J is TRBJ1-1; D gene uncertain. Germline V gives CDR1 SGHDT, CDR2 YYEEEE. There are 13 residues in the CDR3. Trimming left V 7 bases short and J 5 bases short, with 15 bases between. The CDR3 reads CASRNGRETEAFF. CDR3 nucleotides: TGTGCCAGCCGAAACGGACGGGAAACTGAAGCTTTCTTT.

This CDR3 reads CASSSGTAMNTEAFF. CDR3 in DNA: TGTGCCAGCAGTTCCGGGACAGCTATGAACACTGAAGCTTTCTTT. The chain carries TRBV11-3 and TRBJ1-1, with 7 bases fitting TRBD1. The CDR3 length is 15 residues. The junction had 7 bases not matched to a gene; V was cut back by 6 bases and J by 0 bases. Germline CDR1 reads SGHNT; CDR2 reads YENEEA.

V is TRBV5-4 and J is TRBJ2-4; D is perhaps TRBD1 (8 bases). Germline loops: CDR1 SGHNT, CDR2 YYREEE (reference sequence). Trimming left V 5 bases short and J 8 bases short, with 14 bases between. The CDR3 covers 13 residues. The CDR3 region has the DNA TGTGCCAGCAGTCAGGGGGCGGGGGACATTCAGTACTTC. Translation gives CASSQGAGDIQYF.